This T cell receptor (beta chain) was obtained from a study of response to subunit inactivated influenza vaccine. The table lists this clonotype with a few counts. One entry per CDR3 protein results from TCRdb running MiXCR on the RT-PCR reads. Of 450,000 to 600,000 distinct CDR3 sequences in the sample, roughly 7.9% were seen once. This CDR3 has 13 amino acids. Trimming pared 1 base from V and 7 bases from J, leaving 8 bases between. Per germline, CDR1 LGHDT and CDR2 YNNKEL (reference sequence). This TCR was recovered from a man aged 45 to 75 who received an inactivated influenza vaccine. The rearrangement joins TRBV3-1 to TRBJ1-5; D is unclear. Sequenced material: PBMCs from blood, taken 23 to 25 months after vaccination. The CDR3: CASSQGVGQPQHF. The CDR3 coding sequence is TGTGCCAGCAGCCAAGGGGTGGGACAGCCCCAGCATTTT.